Listed below are T cell receptor beta chains from one sample, sequenced in a study of T-cell memory formation after mild COVID-19. TCRdb reprocessed the 5' RACE reads via MiXCR and lists one record per CDR3 protein. The profile covers around 320,000 distinct CDR3 sequences, with 28% appearing a single time and less than 15% taken by the ten largest. The sequencing input was PBMCs or a T cell subset sorted from them (not recorded which). The receptors derive from an adult woman who had mild COVID-19 (a few samples of this study predate the infection). Cell type and time point are not known. Both conserved end residues are trimmed from each CDR3. For some rows the clone size is stated as once, few or many, or as a class when expanded; others skip it.

>NA|TRBV6-5|TRBJ2-2
ASSYSSNTGELF
>few|TRBV11-2|TRBJ1-1
ASSLGGPLNTEAF
>NA|TRBV7-9|TRBJ1-1
ASSWVQGDTEAF
>NA|TRBV7-6|TRBJ2-2
ASSPGTSDTGELF
>NA|TRBV2|TRBJ2-1
ASSDRVSGGNEQF
>NA|TRBV21-1|TRBJ2-3
ASSKALSLPMSGGSTDTQY
>NA|TRBV7-2|TRBJ2-3
ASSFMEGVADTQY
>NA|TRBV5-5|TRBJ2-3
ASSLEALSDTQY
>NA|TRBV4-2|TRBJ2-3
ASSQVTGTDTQY
>NA|TRBV6-6|TRBJ1-1
ASSRETGVNAEAF
>NA|TRBV19|TRBJ2-1
ASSSLGGGQNEQF
>few|TRBV3-1|TRBJ1-2
ASSPAESHYGYT
>NA|TRBV7-9|TRBJ1-1
ASRVAGIGTEAF
>NA|TRBV7-9|TRBJ1-1
ASSPGQENTEAF
>few|TRBV6-1|TRBJ2-1
ASSGGNNEQF
>NA|TRBV5-1|TRBJ2-3
ASSLEGQGTDTQY
>NA|TRBV7-6|TRBJ1-2
ASSLAAKAGGYT
>NA|TRBV11-2|TRBJ1-2
ASPFATGSKAGGYT
>few|TRBV29-1|TRBJ2-1
SVEGRTGGYNEQF
>NA|TRBV12-3/TRBV12-4|TRBJ1-5
ASSLEGPQH
>many|TRBV5-5|TRBJ2-7
ASSLEAGGSYEQY
>few|TRBV5-1|TRBJ2-5
ASSLAEQEIQETQY
>NA|TRBV3-1|TRBJ2-5
ASSQASGGIRETQY
>few|TRBV20-1|TRBJ1-3
SARAPTGVNTIY
>many|TRBV7-2|TRBJ1-1
ASSLGGRDTEAF